The 22 T cell receptor beta chains below come from one sample, sequenced in a study of control samples from healthy donors and cancer patients. Assay used: immunoSEQ multiplex PCR; TCRdb lists only in-frame clones, some missing. The sample lists tens of thousands of clones, less than 90% occurring once. Sequenced material: blood. The receptors originated from a man aged 60 to 75 in good health.

The V call is TRBV6-2 or TRBV6-3, the J call TRBJ2-5, with 7 bases matching TRBD1. CDR1 is MNHEY and CDR2 is SVGEGT in the germline V gene. J gave up 2 bases and V 6 bases, and 6 bases lay outside the gene matches. This CDR3 region has 14 residues. The CDR3 DNA follows: TGTGCCAGCAGCTCCGGGACAGAACAAGAGACCCAGTACTTC. It is translated as CASSSGTEQETQYF.

CDR3 protein: CASSELPAGLPDTQYF. The CDR3 DNA sequence: TGTGCCAGCAGTGAATTACCAGCGGGCCTCCCAGATACGCAGTATTTT. The chain links TRBV6-1 to TRBJ2-3; D possibly corresponds to TRBD2 (6 bases). The CDR3 contains 16 residues. V was shortened by 2 bases and J by 4 bases, with 16 bases between the two germline ends. Germline-derived CDR1 and CDR2 are MNHNS and SASEGT.

The rearrangement uses TRBV6-2 or TRBV6-3 and TRBJ1-2; D gene unclear. This CDR3 contains 15 residues. Trimming shortened V by 2 bases and J by 3 bases, and 13 bases separated the two germline ends. The germline V gene encodes CDR1 MNHEY and CDR2 SVGEGT. CDR3 sequence reads: CASSYAQAWDYGYTF. CDR3 nucleotide sequence: TGTGCCAGCAGTTACGCGCAGGCGTGGGACTATGGCTACACCTTC.

The CDR3 sequence is CASSQAQASGGALAKNIQYF. As DNA, the CDR3 is TGCGCCAGCAGCCAGGCGCAGGCGAGCGGGGGGGCCCTAGCCAAAAACATTCAGTACTTC. The chain is built from TRBV4-3 and TRBJ2-4, with 10 bases fitting TRBD2. Germline-derived CDR1 and CDR2 are LGHNA and YSLEER. The CDR3 loop spans 20 amino acids. The V gene end was trimmed by 3 bases and the J gene end by 0 bases; junction bases not matched to a gene: 14.

V usage is TRBV9 and J usage is TRBJ1-4; 7 bases agree with TRBD1. V was pared by 1 base and J by 2 bases, with 5 bases of the junction left unmatched. The CDR3 consists of 16 residues. Germline CDR1 SGDLS, CDR2 YYNGEE. This chain's CDR3 is CASSVPNRGTNEKLFF. DNA of the CDR3: TGTGCCAGCAGCGTACCCAACAGGGGTACTAATGAAAAACTGTTTTTT.

This chain links TRBV3-1 (or the pseudogene TRBV3-2) with TRBJ1-2; D not certain. Deletions cut 6 bases from V and 2 bases from J, with 10 bases between. The germline V gene encodes CDR1 LGHDT and CDR2 YNNKEL (reference sequence). This CDR3 is 13 amino acids long. The CDR3 loop is CASRAPGNYGYTF. The CDR3 region has the DNA TGTGCCAGCAGAGCCCCCGGGAACTATGGCTACACCTTC.

For this clone: Relative to the germline gene, one junction end is altered; a read error may explain this. This sequence joins TRBV7-7 and TRBJ2-3; D unclear. The CDR3 has 13 residues. Per germline, CDR1 SSHAT and CDR2 FNYEAQ (reference sequence). CDR3 sequence (DNA): TGTGCTAGCAGCTTCGCGCCAGAAGATACGCAGTATTTT. Protein sequence: CASSFAPEDTQYF.

In this sample, this clone turned up once. This chain connects TRBV5-8 to TRBJ2-1; 10 bases match TRBD2. Germline trimming cut 2 bases from V and 3 bases from J; bases unmatched to any gene: 5. Germline V gene sequence: CDR1 SGHTS, CDR2 YDEGEE. The length of the CDR3 is 16 residues. This CDR3 reads CASSFKRGGLYNEQFF. CDR3 in DNA: TGTGCCAGCAGCTTTAAGCGGGGGGGCCTCTACAATGAGCAGTTCTTC.

The rearrangement links TRBV15 to TRBJ2-7; 9 bases match TRBD2. Trimming removed 0 bases from V and 2 bases from J; junction bases left unmatched: 5. The CDR3 runs to 16 residues. CDR1 is LNHNV and CDR2 is YYDKDF in the germline V gene (reference sequence). The CDR3 reads CATSREPSGRTYEQYF. In DNA, the CDR3 is TGTGCCACCAGCAGAGAGCCAAGCGGGAGGACCTACGAGCAGTACTTC.

This chain joins TRBV10-3 and TRBJ1-3; D not certain. The CDR3 has 13 amino acids. Germline CDR1 reads ENHRY; CDR2 reads SYGVKD. V was pared by 7 bases and J by 0 bases, with 7 bases between. CDR3 protein: CAITQSSGNTIYF. DNA of the CDR3: TGTGCCATCACCCAGAGCTCTGGAAACACCATATATTTT.

This clone showed up just once. The V gene is TRBV30, the J gene TRBJ2-2; D remains unclear. The V and J ends lost 1 base and 5 bases respectively, with 2 bases between them. CDR3 length: 11 amino acids. The germline CDR1 and CDR2 sequences are GTSNPN and SVGIG (reference sequence). The chain's CDR3 is CAWSGTGELFF. The CDR3, as DNA: TGTGCCTGGAGTGGGACCGGGGAGCTGTTTTTT.

This clone has more than one count but fewer than ten. J is TRBJ1-1 and V is TRBV18; D is possibly TRBD1 (6 bases). Trimming pared 6 bases from V and 0 bases from J, leaving 17 bases between. This CDR3 has 16 amino acids. Germline lookup yields CDR1 KGHSH and CDR2 LQKENI. In DNA, the CDR3 is TGTGCCAGCTCGCCCTACGGGGGGCTTATGAACACTGAAGCTTTCTTT. Protein sequence: CASSPYGGLMNTEAFF.

The gene calls are TRBV28 and TRBJ2-1; weak D call: TRBD1 (6 bases). Germline V CDR1 and CDR2: MDHEN, SYDVKM. V lost 5 bases to trimming and J lost 8 bases, with 16 bases between them. This CDR3 is built from 14 residues. CDR3: CASSGQKNHYEQFF. The CDR3 DNA reads TGTGCCAGCAGTGGACAGAAGAATCACTATGAGCAGTTCTTC.

V usage is TRBV6-2 or TRBV6-3 and J usage is TRBJ2-7; D remains unclear. The V gene's germline CDR1 is MNHEY and CDR2 SVGEGT. V lost 4 bases and J lost 3, with 16 bases in between. CDR3 length: 15 residues. The CDR3 region has the DNA TGTGCCAGCAGTTCCCCCATAAGGCCCGGCTACGAGCAGTACTTC. Its protein product is CASSSPIRPGYEQYF.

V gene TRBV3-1 (or the pseudogene TRBV3-2) combines with J gene TRBJ1-4, with D perhaps matching TRBD1 (6 bases). The germline V gene encodes CDR1 LGHDT and CDR2 YNNKEL (reference sequence). The V end lost 4 bases, the J end lost 3 bases, and 12 bases lay between the germline ends. The CDR3 loop spans 15 amino acids. The CDR3 protein is CASSPRGSANEKLFF. In DNA, the CDR3 is TGTGCCAGCAGCCCCAGGGGTAGTGCTAATGAAAAACTGTTTTTT.

This chain joins TRBV10-3 and TRBJ2-1, with D perhaps TRBD1 or TRBD2 (5 bases each). Between the trimmed V and J ends, which lost 4 bases and 2 bases, there was a span of 6 bases. The germline V gene encodes CDR1 ENHRY and CDR2 SYGVKD. The CDR3 is 13 amino acids. The CDR3 protein is CAISGGAYNEQFF. CDR3 DNA: TGTGCCATCAGTGGAGGGGCCTACAATGAGCAGTTCTTC.

This clone was counted a few times. J is TRBJ2-5 and V is TRBV27; tentatively, D is TRBD2 (5 bases). Germline V gene data show CDR1 as MNHEY and CDR2 as SMNVEV (reference sequence). The CDR3 is made up of 15 amino acids. The V end lost 6 bases, the J end lost 1 base, and 15 bases lay between the germline ends. CDR3 region: CASSGKRRGQETQYF. CDR3 DNA sequence: TGTGCCAGCAGCGGGAAGCGCCGGGGCCAAGAGACCCAGTACTTC.

This clone is medium-sized by share. Mismatch with germline at one junction end may stem from a read error. The rearrangement joins TRBV29-1 to TRBJ1-1, with D unresolved. Germline values: CDR1 SQVTM, CDR2 ANQGSEA. The CDR3 is 8 residues long. The DNA for the CDR3 is TGCAGCGCCTCTGGACCGGACTTT. This encodes CSASGPDF.

V usage is TRBV6-2 or TRBV6-3 and J usage is TRBJ1-4; D is uncertain. V lost 4 bases and J 10 bases, leaving 10 bases between the germline ends. CDR3 length equals 12 residues. The germline V gene has CDR1 MNHEY and CDR2 SVGEGT. In DNA form, the CDR3 reads TGTGCCAGCAGTTCTCTACCGGGAAAACTGTTTTTT. This translates into CASSSLPGKLFF.

This chain joins TRBV15 and TRBJ2-7; possibly TRBD1 for D (6 bases). CDR1 and CDR2 (germline): LNHNV, YYDKDF (reference sequence). The CDR3 loop spans 18 amino acids. Trimming cost V 1 base and J 3 bases, with 22 bases left between them. CDR3 nucleotide sequence: TGTGCCACCAGCAGAGGAAGGGCCCCCAGGGGAGTAATCTACGAGCAGTACTTC. It is translated as CATSRGRAPRGVIYEQYF.

The V gene is TRBV5-4, the J gene TRBJ1-2; the match to TRBD1 covers 10 bases. CDR1 and CDR2 (germline): SGHNT, YYREEE (reference sequence). The CDR3 has 15 amino acids. The ends lost 5 bases at V and 1 base at J; junction bases unmatched: 5. In DNA, the CDR3 is TGTGCCAGCAGGCGGGACAGGGGAGTTAACTATGGCTACACCTTC. It codes for CASRRDRGVNYGYTF. Variable domain in full (rest from reference TRBV5-4 and TRBJ1-2): ETGVTQSPTHLIKTRGQQVTLRCSSQSGHNTVSWYQQALGQGPQFIFQYYREEENGRGNFPPRFSGLQFPNYSSELNVNALELDDSALYLCASRRDRGVNYGYTFGSGTRLTVV.

This chain joins TRBV6-6 and TRBJ1-4; TRBD1 matches at 11 bases. Germline V CDR1 and CDR2: MNHNY, SVGAGI (reference sequence). This CDR3 has 14 amino acids. With 7 bases clipped from V and 8 bases from J, the junction kept 6 bases outside the gene matches. CDR3 residues: CASTTDRGHEKLFF. CDR3 DNA sequence: TGTGCCAGCACCACGGACAGGGGGCACGAAAAACTGTTTTTT.